A selection of T cell receptor beta chains follows, all from one sample in a study of cytomegalovirus exposure and HLA in healthy donors. Profiled with immunoSEQ multiplex PCR; TCRdb holds only in-frame clones, not every one. The sample has approximately 100,000 clones; approximately 79% are singletons. The sample comprised PBMCs. These receptor sequences come from a man aged 50 to 59 in good health and CMV-seropositive. CDR3s include the opening cysteine and the closing phenylalanine or tryptophan. The D gene is left open where the match is weak. The size field is filled for only some rows; it gives once, few, many or a size class.

len	d_gene	v_gene	j_gene	abundance	CDR3aa	CDR3nt
13	TRBD1	TRBV28	TRBJ1-4	.	CASRGTGYEKLFF	TGTGCCAGCAGAGGGACAGGCTATGAAAAACTGTTTTTT
14	.	TRBV2	TRBJ2-3	.	CASRLGGNTDTQYF	TGTGCCAGCAGACTTGGCGGGAACACAGATACGCAGTATTTT
13	.	TRBV10-3	TRBJ1-3	.	CAISAGTGNTIYF	TGTGCCATCAGTGCAGGGACTGGAAACACCATATATTTT
17	TRBD1	TRBV7-9	TRBJ2-6	.	CASSSGQFVSGANVLTF	TGTGCCAGCAGCTCGGGACAGTTTGTCTCTGGGGCCAACGTCCTGACTTTC
16	.	TRBV30	TRBJ2-7	.	CAWSVHWGSPSYEQYF	TGTGCCTGGAGTGTACATTGGGGCAGTCCCTCCTACGAGCAGTACTTC
14	.	TRBV28	TRBJ2-7	.	CASSFETVQGEQYF	TGTGCCAGCAGTTTCGAAACAGTCCAAGGCGAGCAGTACTTC
16	TRBD1	TRBV6-1	TRBJ2-7	.	CASSEHPGAGGYEQYF	TGTGCCAGCAGTGAACACCCTGGGGCAGGGGGCTACGAGCAGTACTTC
14	.	TRBV27	TRBJ2-1	.	CASSHQSTGNEQFF	TGTGCCAGCAGTCACCAGTCGACCGGGAATGAGCAGTTCTTC
19	.	TRBV21-1	TRBJ1-1	.	CASSALPWTGGSMNTEAFF	TGTGCCAGCAGCGCGTTGCCGTGGACAGGGGGCAGCATGAACACTGAAGCTTTCTTT
18	.	TRBV21-1	TRBJ2-1	.	CASKTIQTDRGQHNEQFF	TGTGCCAGCAAAACTATACAGACGGACAGGGGACAGCACAATGAGCAGTTCTTC
14	.	TRBV19	TRBJ1-5	.	CATDSELKYQPQHF	TGTGCCACTGACAGCGAACTCAAATACCAGCCCCAGCATTTT
15	.	TRBV28	TRBJ2-7	.	CASSLNWAGPYEQYF	TGTGCCAGCAGTTTAAATTGGGCAGGGCCCTACGAGCAGTACTTC
13	.	TRBV30	TRBJ2-7	.	CAWSVLGVYEQYF	TGTGCCTGGAGTGTACTTGGAGTATACGAGCAGTACTTC
15	.	TRBV27	TRBJ2-7	few	CASKLRAIEPYEQYF	TGTGCCAGCAAGCTAAGAGCGATAGAACCCTACGAGCAGTACTTC
12	.	TRBV7-9	TRBJ2-1	.	CASSLLAHEQFF	TGTGCCAGCAGCTTACTAGCCCATGAGCAGTTCTTC
13	.	TRBV29-1	TRBJ2-7	.	CSVLSGETYEQYF	TGCAGCGTCCTTAGCGGAGAAACCTACGAGCAGTACTTC
16	.	TRBV19	TRBJ1-1	.	CASSIGGFGRNTEAFF	TGTGCCAGTAGTATCGGAGGTTTCGGCCGGAACACTGAAGCTTTCTTT
14	.	TRBV2	TRBJ2-7	.	CARDRGDSPYEQYF	TGTGCCAGAGACCGCGGAGACAGTCCCTACGAGCAGTACTTC
16	TRBD2	TRBV5-1	TRBJ2-5	.	CASSLAGTSLQETQYF	TGCGCCAGCAGCTTGGCCGGGACTAGCCTTCAAGAGACCCAGTACTTC
16	TRBD2	TRBV18	TRBJ2-1	.	CASSPRLAGTNNEQFF	TGTGCCAGCTCACCACGACTAGCGGGAACGAACAATGAGCAGTTCTTC
13	TRBD1	TRBV5-4	TRBJ2-2	.	CASSFNRGRELFF	TGTGCCAGCAGCTTCAACAGGGGGCGGGAGCTGTTTTTT
13	.	TRBV27	TRBJ1-2	few	CASSLEQGYGYTF	TGTGCCAGCAGTTTAGAACAGGGCTATGGCTACACCTTC
16	TRBD2	TRBV7-9	TRBJ2-1	few	CASSLIRTSENNEQFF	TGTGCCAGCAGCCTAATCCGGACTAGCGAGAACAATGAGCAGTTCTTC
14	.	TRBV28	TRBJ2-7	.	CASSLSRAPNEQYF	TGTGCCAGCAGTTTATCCAGGGCCCCCAACGAGCAGTACTTC
15	TRBD2	TRBV28	TRBJ2-5	.	CASSLAGARSIEQYF	TGTGCCAGCAGTTTAGCGGGAGCTCGCAGTATAGAGCAGTACTTC
15	TRBD1	TRBV28	TRBJ2-4	.	CASSFRTGDKNIQYF	TGTGCCAGCAGTTTCCGGACAGGGGACAAAAACATTCAGTACTTC
18	TRBD2	TRBV29-1	TRBJ2-3	.	CSANEGLYSGRGTDTQYF	TGCAGCGCTAACGAGGGACTTTATAGCGGGAGGGGAACAGATACGCAGTATTTT
15	TRBD1	TRBV28	TRBJ2-7	.	CASKRTGTGDLPPTF	TGTGCCAGCAAAAGAACCGGGACAGGGGACCTCCCCCCTACCTTC
14	.	TRBV28	TRBJ2-3	.	CASSERRGRDTQYF	TGTGCCAGCAGTGAGAGGAGGGGTCGGGATACGCAGTATTTT
16	TRBD1	TRBV7-6	TRBJ2-7	.	CASSAGQGALSYEQYF	TGTGCCAGCAGCGCCGGACAGGGGGCCTTATCCTACGAGCAGTACTTC
15	TRBD2	TRBV7-8	TRBJ2-1	.	CASGERDGSYNEQFF	TGTGCCAGCGGCGAGCGGGACGGCTCCTACAATGAGCAGTTCTTC
13	.	TRBV7-2	TRBJ2-7	.	CASSQPNSYEQYF	TGTGCCAGCAGCCAACCTAACTCCTACGAGCAGTACTTC
16	.	TRBV5-6	TRBJ2-1	.	CASSLRGGGPYNEQFF	TGTGCCAGCAGCTTGCGGGGAGGAGGGCCCTACAATGAGCAGTTCTTC
15	TRBD2	TRBV6-4	TRBJ2-3	few	CASSDLAGGADTQYF	TGTGCCAGCAGTGACCTAGCGGGAGGGGCAGATACGCAGTATTTT
14	TRBD2	TRBV27	TRBJ2-7	.	CASSPSGSWNEQYF	TGTGCCAGCAGTCCTAGCGGGAGCTGGAACGAGCAGTACTTC
14	TRBD2	TRBV29-1	TRBJ2-7	.	CSVDSTSGSDEQYF	TGCAGCGTTGACTCAACTAGCGGGAGTGACGAGCAGTACTTC
15	.	TRBV5-4	TRBJ2-1	.	CASSLDGGTYNEQFF	TGTGCCAGCAGCTTAGATGGCGGGACCTACAATGAGCAGTTCTTC
15	.	TRBV5-1	TRBJ1-4	.	CASSLAGFPNEKLFF	TGCGCCAGCAGTCTGGCGGGGTTCCCTAATGAAAAACTGTTTTTT
15	.	TRBV18	TRBJ2-1	.	CASSPNPSAGNEQFF	TGTGCCAGCTCACCTAACCCCAGCGCCGGCAATGAGCAGTTCTTC
18	TRBD2	TRBV5-1	TRBJ2-7	.	CASSLSSSGTLSSYEQYF	TGCGCCAGCAGCTTGTCTTCTAGCGGGACACTGAGCTCCTACGAGCAGTACTTC
12	TRBD1	TRBV30	TRBJ1-1	.	CAWSRTGPEAFF	TGTGCCTGGAGTAGGACAGGGCCTGAAGCTTTCTTT
15	.	TRBV5-4	TRBJ1-1	few	CASSVQGGLTTEAFF	TGTGCCAGCAGCGTGCAGGGAGGGTTAACGACTGAAGCTTTCTTT
17	TRBD2	TRBV7-9	TRBJ2-3	.	CASSFRSAGARADTQYF	TGTGCCAGCAGCTTTCGGTCCGCGGGAGCGCGAGCAGATACGCAGTATTTT
15	.	TRBV15	TRBJ2-1	.	CATSREKLVGNEQFF	TGTGCCACCAGCAGAGAAAAACTAGTCGGTAATGAGCAGTTCTTC
13	TRBD1	TRBV27	TRBJ1-2	.	CASSPTGGYGYTF	TGTGCCAGCAGTCCAACAGGGGGCTATGGCTACACCTTC
14	.	TRBV5-1	TRBJ2-1	.	CASSLEGGEDEQFF	TGCGCCAGCAGCTTGGAGGGGGGGGAGGATGAGCAGTTCTTC
16	TRBD2	TRBV29-1	TRBJ2-7	.	CSVEDPGTSGRYEQYF	TGCAGCGTTGAAGATCCGGGAACTAGCGGGAGATACGAGCAGTACTTC
13	.	TRBV19	TRBJ2-5	.	CATKGVSVETQYF	TGTGCCACCAAAGGAGTATCCGTAGAGACCCAGTACTTC
18	TRBD2	TRBV4-2	TRBJ2-1	.	CASSQEGLAGGPWTEQFF	TGTGCCAGCAGCCAAGAGGGACTAGCGGGAGGGCCCTGGACTGAGCAGTTCTTC
14	.	TRBV5-1	TRBJ2-1	few	CASSLGEAYNEQFF	TGCGCCAGCAGCTTAGGGGAGGCCTACAATGAACAGTTCTTC
15	TRBD1	TRBV11-2	TRBJ2-3	.	CASSGGTGVTDTQYF	TGTGCCAGCAGCGGGGGGACAGGGGTCACAGATACGCAGTATTTT
14	.	TRBV6-1	TRBJ2-7	.	CASSREYRTYEQYF	TGTGCCAGCAGTCGGGAATATCGTACCTACGAGCAGTACTTC
15	TRBD1	TRBV6-1	TRBJ1-1	.	CASSAPTGTWTEAFF	TGTGCCAGCAGTGCCCCGACAGGGACTTGGACTGAAGCTTTCTTT